These 8 T cell receptor beta chains were sequenced from one sample in a study of blood T cell repertoires in COVID-19. Clones were read by immunoSEQ multiplex PCR, and TCRdb kept only the in-frame ones, dropping some. The sample carries about 140,000 clones, roughly nine tenths recorded once. Sequencing was done on a sample of peripheral blood. The receptors shown here come from a human donor with COVID-19, enrolled during active disease. The donor label of this sample is uncertain.

This sequence joins TRBV20-1 and TRBJ2-7, with D possibly being TRBD2 (5 bases). This CDR3 is built from 11 residues. V lost 5 bases and J 9 bases, leaving 14 bases between the germline ends. CDR1 is DFQATT, CDR2 SNEGSKA, per germline (reference sequence). The CDR3 sequence: CSAPERGWQYF. The CDR3 DNA is TGCAGTGCTCCCGAGAGAGGGTGGCAGTACTTC.

Comments on this clone: One junction end does not reproduce the germline sequence, and a read error may be involved. V and J are TRBV7-9 and TRBJ2-6; 10 nucleotides align to TRBD1. The germline gives CDR1 SEHNR, CDR2 FQNEAQ (reference sequence). This CDR3 has 19 residues. Here the CDR3 DNA reads TGTGCCAGCACCTTATCCCCGGGACAGGGGTTTAGTGGGGCCAACGTCCTGACTTTC. It is translated as CASTLSPGQGFSGANVLTF.

The chain is built from TRBV5-1 and TRBJ1-4; the match to TRBD1 covers 10 bases. The length of the CDR3 is 14 residues. Per germline, CDR1 SGHRS and CDR2 YFSETQ. The J segment lost 6 bases and the V segment lost 4 bases, leaving 3 bases of the junction unmatched. The CDR3 spells CASSLGTGDEKLFF. The CDR3 nucleotides are TGCGCCAGCAGCCTAGGGACAGGGGATGAAAAACTGTTTTTT.

The chain is built from TRBV5-1 and TRBJ1-1, with D possibly TRBD1 on 5 matching bases. CDR3 length: 14 amino acids. V was clipped by 2 bases and J by 3 bases, with 11 bases between them. Germline V gives CDR1 SGHRS, CDR2 YFSETQ. This chain's CDR3 is CASSFGGADTEAFF. CDR3 DNA sequence: TGCGCCAGCAGCTTTGGCGGGGCCGACACTGAAGCTTTCTTT. The complete variable domain, with remaining parts taken from reference TRBV5-1 and TRBJ1-1, reads KAGVTQTPRYLIKTRGQQVTLSCSPISGHRSVSWYQQTPGQGLQFLFEYFSETQRNKGNFPGRFSGRQFSNSRSEMNVSTLELGDSALYLCASSFGGADTEAFFGQGTRLTVV.

The chain links TRBV18 to TRBJ2-7; a possible D gene is TRBD2 (5 bases). Trimming stripped 3 bases from V and 0 bases from J, with 6 bases between. This CDR3 is built from 13 residues. Germline loops: CDR1 KGHSH, CDR2 LQKENI. The CDR3 region is CASSPEGSYEQYF. For the CDR3, the DNA is TGTGCCAGCTCACCCGAGGGCTCCTACGAGCAGTACTTC. Filled out from reference TRBV18 and TRBJ2-7, the complete variable domain reads NAGVMQNPRHLVRRRGQEARLRCSPMKGHSHVYWYRQLPEEGLKFMVYLQKENIIDESGMPKERFSAEFPKEGPSILRIQQVVRGDSAAYFCASSPEGSYEQYFGPGTRLTVT.

The chain uses TRBV27 and TRBJ2-1; maybe TRBD1 (6 bases). Trimming shortened V by 5 bases and J by 7 bases, and 12 bases separated the two germline ends. CDR3 size: 13 residues. Germline-derived CDR1 and CDR2 are MNHEY and SMNVEV (reference sequence). CDR3 in amino acids: CASSNRDGNEQFF. CDR3 sequence (DNA): TGTGCCAGCAGTAACAGGGATGGGAATGAGCAGTTCTTC.

This chain links TRBV5-1 with TRBJ1-6, with TRBD1 identical over 7 bases. The V gene's germline CDR1 is SGHRS and CDR2 YFSETQ. The CDR3 runs 13 residues. With V trimmed by 4 bases and J by 6 bases, 1 base remained unmatched. The CDR3 region is CASSRDSNSPLHF. The CDR3 DNA reads as TGCGCCAGCAGCCGGGACAGTAATTCACCCCTCCACTTT.

The chain is built from TRBV10-3 and TRBJ2-1; no firm D call. Trimming took 7 bases from V and 2 from J, leaving 18 bases between them. This CDR3 comprises 16 residues. Germline V gene sequence: CDR1 ENHRY, CDR2 SYGVKD. In DNA form, the CDR3 reads TGTGCCATCACCCCAGAGAGACTGAGCACCTACAATGAGCAGTTCTTC. Translated: CAITPERLSTYNEQFF.